This T cell receptor beta chain was captured in a study of blood T cells in healthy people across ages. Study conclusions and caveats: Samples with more naive T cells showed higher observed beta diversity. The study found more naive CD4+ cells and higher diversity in long-lived than aged donors.

The CDR3 runs 16 residues. J was trimmed by 0 bases and V by 2 bases; bases with no gene match: 3. The germline V gene has CDR1 SGHDT and CDR2 YYEEEE. Sample-barcoded 5' priming and a J-beta primer mix drove a second PCR of about 7 to 11 cycles. TCRdb independently ran MiXCR on the 5' RACE reads; one entry per CDR3 protein. The sample includes about 720,000 distinct CDR3 sequences, around a quarter of them seen just once. As regards this clonotype: Its antigen is unidentified.

In addition, the sample was reused for a study of T cells of mothers and their children.

The clonotype was recovered from a boy between 10 and 17 years old in good health. The sequenced material came from blood. This chain uses TRBV5-6 with TRBJ2-1; 9 bases agree with TRBD1. CDR3 in amino acids: CASSFGTGSSYNEQFF. The CDR3 DNA reads as TGTGCCAGCAGCTTCGGGACAGGGAGCTCCTACAATGAGCAGTTCTTC. Supplemented by reference TRBV5-6 and TRBJ2-1, the full variable domain reads DAGVTQSPTHLIKTRGQQVTLRCSPKSGHDTVSWYQQALGQGPQFIFQYYEEEERQRGNFPDRFSGHQFPNYSSELNVNALLLGDSALYLCASSFGTGSSYNEQFFGPGTRLTVL.